The 18 T cell receptor beta chains listed next were all sequenced from one sample in a study of OX40 agonist ivuxolimab in advanced cancers. Sequencing used immunoSEQ multiplex PCR; TCRdb keeps in-frame clones, though not all of them. The data contain tens of thousands of clones, 75% to 90% of them singletons. Sequences were derived from CD4+ or CD8+ T cells sorted from blood, sampled in a trial of the OX40 agonist ivuxolimab. The receptors shown here come from an adult with an advanced solid tumor such as melanoma, head and neck, liver or kidney cancer.

The chain combines TRBV5-6 with TRBJ2-1; TRBD1 matches 8 bases. This CDR3 region has 15 residues. Losses at the gene ends were 4 bases for V and 2 bases for J; bases not matched to a gene: 5. Germline V gene data show CDR1 as SGHDT and CDR2 as YYEEEE. The CDR3 nucleotides are TGTGCCAGCAGCCTGACAGGGGTAACCTACAATGAGCAGTTCTTC. This codes for CASSLTGVTYNEQFF. Looking up the rest from reference TRBV5-6 and TRBJ2-1 gives the full variable domain: DAGVTQSPTHLIKTRGQQVTLRCSPKSGHDTVSWYQQALGQGPQFIFQYYEEEERQRGNFPDRFSGHQFPNYSSELNVNALLLGDSALYLCASSLTGVTYNEQFFGPGTRLTVL.

In nucleotides, the CDR3 is TGTGCCAGCAGTGAACGCGGGGTATGGGGCAATGAGCAGTTCTTC. This translates into CASSERGVWGNEQFF. The V call is TRBV2, the J call TRBJ2-1, with a tentative D call TRBD2 (6 bases). Per the germline V gene, CDR1 is SNHLY and CDR2 is FYNNEI. This CDR3 has 15 amino acids. The V and J ends lost 2 bases and 6 bases respectively, with 14 bases between them. The full variable domain, with the rest looked up from reference TRBV2 and TRBJ2-1, is EPEVTQTPSHQVTQMGQEVILRCVPISNHLYFYWYRQILGQKVEFLVSFYNNEISEKSEIFDDQFSVERPDGSNFTLKIRSTKLEDSAMYFCASSERGVWGNEQFFGPGTRLTVL.

V and J are TRBV5-5 and TRBJ1-2, with unresolved D. With 0 bases removed from V and 4 bases from J, the gap between germline ends came to 13 bases. Germline V gene lookup returns CDR1 SGHKS and CDR2 YYEKEE (reference sequence). The CDR3 sequence is 15 residues long. CDR3 coding DNA: TGTGCCAGCAGCTTGGATTGGACCCTCCTCTATGGCTACACCTTC. Its translation: CASSLDWTLLYGYTF.

J is TRBJ2-5 and V is TRBV9, with no clear D. V was trimmed by 1 base and J by 2 bases, leaving 9 bases between them. The V gene's germline CDR1 is SGDLS and CDR2 YYNGEE. This CDR3 has 14 amino acids. CDR3 sequence: CASSVSPAQETQYF. CDR3 bases: TGTGCCAGCAGCGTATCTCCGGCTCAAGAGACCCAGTACTTC.

The chain is built from TRBV19 and TRBJ2-6, with TRBD2 identical over 8 bases. The CDR3 runs 19 residues. With V trimmed by 5 bases and J by 0 bases, 12 bases remained unmatched. Germline V CDR1 and CDR2: LNHDA, SQIVND (reference sequence). CDR3 residues: CASSLQRGGPNSGANVLTF. The DNA of the CDR3 is TGTGCCAGTAGTCTCCAACGGGGGGGGCCCAACTCTGGGGCCAACGTCCTGACTTTC.

This clone was picked up one time. At one boundary the junction diverges from the germline segment, which might be a read error. The chain couples TRBV2 to TRBJ2-1; 9 nucleotides align to TRBD1. CDR1 SNHLY and CDR2 FYNNEI come from the germline V gene. The CDR3 consists of 15 residues. The CDR3 loop reads CASREGQGYFDEQFF. The CDR3 DNA is TGTGCCAGCAGAGAAGGACAGGGGTACTTCGATGAGCAGTTCTTC. The variable domain in full, with the rest retrieved from reference TRBV2 and TRBJ2-1, is EPEVTQTPSHQVTQMGQEVILRCVPISNHLYFYWYRQILGQKVEFLVSFYNNEISEKSEIFDDQFSVERPDGSNFTLKIRSTKLEDSAMYFCASREGQGYFDEQFFGPGTRLTVL.

The chain employs TRBV2 and TRBJ2-4; tentatively, D is TRBD1 or TRBD2 (5 bases each). CDR1 is SNHLY, CDR2 FYNNEI, per germline. Trimming stripped 5 bases from V and 7 bases from J, with 21 bases between. The CDR3 is 16 residues long. CDR3 sequence: CASSIVGDIGRNIQYF. The CDR3 DNA reads as TGTGCCAGCAGTATCGTGGGGGATATTGGACGGAACATTCAGTACTTC.

The V call is TRBV30, the J call TRBJ2-7; 9 nucleotides match TRBD2. CDR3 size: 13 residues. The germline V gene has CDR1 GTSNPN and CDR2 SVGIG (reference sequence). V dropped 5 bases and J dropped 3; count of bases not matched to a gene: 5. The DNA of the CDR3 is TGTGCCTGGCGATTTAGCGGGAGCTACGAGCAGTACTTC. Amino acids: CAWRFSGSYEQYF.

CDR3 nucleotide sequence: TGCGCCAGCAGCTTGGGCCAGGGTGATGAGCAGTTCTTC. Its protein product is CASSLGQGDEQFF. The chain recombines TRBV5-1 with TRBJ2-1; possibly TRBD1 for D (5 bases). Trimming removed 0 bases from V and 8 bases from J, with 9 bases in between. The CDR3 is 13 residues long. Germline CDR1 SGHRS, CDR2 YFSETQ.

The chain uses TRBV27 and TRBJ1-1, with D unresolved. The V end lost 0 bases, the J end lost 10 bases, and 21 bases lay between the germline ends. Looked up from germline, CDR1 is MNHEY and CDR2 is SMNVEV (reference sequence). The CDR3 has 16 residues. CDR3 nucleotide sequence: TGTGCCAGCAGTTTATCGGTTAGGGAGGGAAGTGTTTTAGCTTTCTTT. Translating gives CASSLSVREGSVLAFF.

A remark on this clone: An end of the junction does not agree with germline; a read error may underlie this. The chain links TRBV7-7 to TRBJ2-7, with unresolved D. Germline-derived CDR1 and CDR2 are SSHAT and FNYEAQ (reference sequence). The CDR3 spans 13 residues. CDR3 nucleotides: TGTGCTAGCAGCACCCAATCCAGCACCGAGCAGTACTTC. It encodes CASSTQSSTEQYF.

The chain joins TRBV2 to TRBJ2-3; the D gene is possibly TRBD2 (5 bases). CDR1 SNHLY and CDR2 FYNNEI come from the germline V gene. V was pared by 5 bases and J by 2 bases, with 14 bases between. This CDR3 comprises 15 residues. The CDR3 region is CASSPRIGVTDTQYF. CDR3 nucleotide sequence: TGTGCCAGCAGTCCCCGTATCGGGGTCACAGATACGCAGTATTTT. Looking up the rest from reference TRBV2 and TRBJ2-3 gives the full variable domain: EPEVTQTPSHQVTQMGQEVILRCVPISNHLYFYWYRQILGQKVEFLVSFYNNEISEKSEIFDDQFSVERPDGSNFTLKIRSTKLEDSAMYFCASSPRIGVTDTQYFGPGTRLTVL.

This chain uses TRBV5-1 with TRBJ1-4; 7 bases agree with TRBD1. The CDR3 is 16 residues long. CDR1 and CDR2 (germline): SGHRS, YFSETQ. The V gene end was trimmed by 2 bases and the J gene end by 4 bases; junction bases not matched to a gene: 8. The CDR3 DNA reads as TGCGCCAGCAGCTTAGGGACAGTTCCCGGTAATGAAAAACTGTTTTTT. This sequence encodes CASSLGTVPGNEKLFF.

The genes are TRBV18 and TRBJ2-7; D is unclear. The V and J ends lost 3 bases and 1 base respectively, with 10 bases between them. The CDR3 runs 14 residues. Germline-derived CDR1 and CDR2 are KGHSH and LQKENI. The CDR3: CASSPDVLSYEQYF. The DNA of the CDR3 is TGTGCCAGCTCACCTGACGTACTATCCTACGAGCAGTACTTC.

Remarks on this clone: Mismatch with germline at one junction end may stem from a read error. J is TRBJ2-3 and V is TRBV30; 11 bases fit TRBD2. The CDR3 runs to 15 residues. Germline CDR1 reads GTSNPN; CDR2 reads SVGIG (reference sequence). CDR3 loop: CARSVGLAGTDTQYF. In DNA form, the CDR3 reads TGTGCCCGGAGTGTGGGACTAGCGGGCACAGATACGCAGTATTTT. The entire variable domain, with the rest obtained from reference TRBV30 and TRBJ2-3, is as follows: SQTIHQWPATLVQPVGSPLSLECTVEGTSNPNLYWYRQAAGRGLQLLFYSVGIGQISSEVPQNLSASRPQDRQFILSSKKLLLSDSGFYLCARSVGLAGTDTQYFGPGTRLTVL.

This chain joins TRBV5-1 and TRBJ1-2; 7 nucleotides agree with TRBD1. The V and J ends lost 3 bases and 2 bases, in that order; junction bases with no gene match: 4. The length of the CDR3 is 14 residues. Germline V CDR1 and CDR2: SGHRS, YFSETQ. The CDR3 is CASSWGTENYGYTF. The CDR3 DNA is TGCGCCAGCAGCTGGGGGACAGAAAACTATGGCTACACCTTC.

The rearrangement joins TRBV7-2 to TRBJ2-7; 7 bases agree with TRBD2. Germline V CDR1 and CDR2: SGHTA, FQGNSA. Trimming took 2 bases from V and 3 from J; bases not matched to a gene: 7. The CDR3 is 15 residues long. The CDR3 spells CASSLSLGGSYEQYF. The CDR3 nucleotides are TGTGCCAGCAGCTTATCCCTTGGCGGGAGCTACGAGCAGTACTTC.

This rearrangement joins TRBV15 to TRBJ1-1; weak D call: TRBD1 (5 bases). Trimming removed 3 bases from V and 7 bases from J, with 15 bases in between. Germline-derived CDR1 and CDR2 are LNHNV and YYDKDF (reference sequence). The CDR3 extends over 14 amino acids. CDR3 region: CATSSGTVLVEAFF. The CDR3 bases are TGTGCCACCAGCAGTGGGACCGTCTTGGTTGAAGCTTTCTTT.